The sequence of this T cell receptor beta chain was determined in a study of T-cell reconstitution after alpha-beta-depleted transplantation in children. Study-wide results and caveats: A year had passed since transplant, and T-cell counts and diversity by then came mostly from newly produced T cells. Approximately two months post-transplant, alpha-beta T cells reportedly originated from several hundred expanded graft clones.

The authors prepared the TCRbeta library with unique molecular identifiers. One entry per CDR3 protein results from TCRdb running MiXCR on the PCR reads. The table has some 830,000 distinct CDR3 sequences, 15% to 20% seen once. In its sample, this clonotype was seen a few times. What it recognizes is unknown. Trimming left V 4 bases short and J 5 bases short, with 14 bases between. CDR3 length equals 15 residues. Germline assignment: CDR1 SGHVS and CDR2 FNYEAQ. The gene calls are TRBV7-6 and TRBJ2-2, with D unclear. This clonotype was obtained from a male patient aged 10 to 17 who had a stem cell transplant for acute lymphoblastic leukemia, so the T cells may come from the graft donor. The material was PBMCs, mostly from graft donor cells, obtained 360 days after TCRalphabeta/CD19-depleted stem cell transplant. The CDR3 is CASSSRGPRTGELFF. The CDR3 nucleotides are TGTGCCAGCAGCTCGCGTGGCCCACGGACCGGGGAGCTGTTTTTT.